A selection of T cell receptor beta chains follows, all from one sample in a study of shared clonotypes between healthy human individuals. Data came from immunoSEQ multiplex PCR; TCRdb stores just in-frame clones and leaves some out. Among over 2 million clones listed, around 92% were seen once. The sequenced sample consisted of naive CD4+ T cells from PBMCs. The receptors were gathered from a man in his late teens or twenties in good health. Some clones in this sample may be carry-over from other donors' samples. Each CDR3 is given with its conserved first and last residue. The D gene is left open where the match is weak. Clone size is stated in some rows and not others, as once, few, many or a class when expanded.

j_call v_call clone_size d_call cdr3_aa cdr3_nt
TRBJ1-5 TRBV7-2 - - CASSLEGGRVQPQHF TGTGCCAGCAGCTTGGAAGGGGGGCGCGTACAGCCCCAGCATTTT
TRBJ1-3 TRBV6-5 - - CASSKTLINTIYF TGTGCCAGCAGCAAGACATTAATAAACACCATATATTTT
TRBJ2-7 TRBV6-5 - TRBD2 CASSYSLAGTYEQYF TGTGCCAGCAGTTACTCCCTAGCGGGTACCTACGAGCAGTACTTC
TRBJ2-5 TRBV5-1 - TRBD2 CASSLGFRGSVAETQYF TGCGCCAGCAGCTTGGGTTTTCGCGGGAGCGTCGCGGAGACCCAGTACTTC
TRBJ2-2 TRBV28 - - CASSPLLPRGTGELFF TGTGCCAGCAGTCCCCTATTGCCCAGGGGCACCGGGGAGCTGTTTTTT
TRBJ1-5 TRBV5-1 - TRBD1 CASSWTGAGNQPQHF TGCGCCAGCAGCTGGACAGGGGCGGGCAATCAGCCCCAGCATTTT
TRBJ2-3 TRBV9 - - CASSAPNWRGNDTQYF TGTGCCAGCAGCGCCCCGAACTGGAGGGGTAACGATACGCAGTATTTT
TRBJ1-3 TRBV19 - - CASSRVWGAPSSGNTIYF TGTGCCAGTAGTAGGGTTTGGGGGGCACCGAGCTCTGGAAACACCATATATTTT
TRBJ1-2 TRBV5-6 once - CASSLGGGYGYTF TGTGCCAGCAGCTTGGGGGGAGGCTATGGCTACACCTTC
TRBJ2-1 TRBV5-1 - TRBD2 CASSLTALAGAYNEQFF TGCGCCAGCAGCTTGACGGCACTAGCGGGAGCGTATAATGAGCAGTTCTTC
TRBJ2-1 TRBV6-1 - - CASSREFTYNEQFF TGTGCCAGCAGCCGGGAGTTCACCTACAATGAGCAGTTCTTC
TRBJ2-2 TRBV2 - TRBD2 CASSEGPGGITLFF TGTGCCAGCAGTGAAGGGCCGGGAGGGATTACCCTGTTTTTT
TRBJ2-7 TRBV2 - - CASSGDVGSEQYF TGTGCCAGCAGTGGGGACGTGGGCTCCGAGCAGTACTTC
TRBJ1-1 TRBV5-1 - - CASSLEGGTEAFF TGCGCCAGCAGCTTGGAAGGTGGCACTGAAGCTTTCTTT
TRBJ2-1 TRBV11-3 - - CASSLTRESNEQFF TGTGCCAGCAGCTTAACTCGGGAGTCCAATGAGCAGTTCTTC
TRBJ2-3 TRBV5-4 once TRBD2 CASSFPPSGRADTQYF TGTGCCAGCAGCTTTCCCCCTAGCGGGAGGGCAGATACGCAGTATTTT
TRBJ1-3 TRBV6-1 - - CASTREWNTIYF TGTGCCAGCACGAGGGAATGGAACACCATATATTTT
TRBJ1-2 TRBV6-1 - TRBD1 CASSEGRQGRRDGYTF TGTGCCAGCAGTGAAGGGCGACAGGGGCGAAGGGATGGCTACACCTTC
TRBJ2-1 TRBV15 - TRBD1 CATSRPHRTGYGYNEQFF TGTGCCACCAGCAGACCCCACAGGACAGGGTATGGGTACAATGAGCAGTTCTTC
TRBJ2-7 TRBV20-1 - - CSALYYEQYF TGCAGTGCCCTTTACTACGAGCAGTACTTC
TRBJ1-1 TRBV6-1 - - CASSGLTFDGNTEAFF TGTGCCAGCAGTGGACTAACGTTTGATGGGAACACTGAAGCTTTCTTT
TRBJ2-3 TRBV28 - - CASSLGGGSGDTQYF TGTGCCAGCAGTTTAGGTGGCGGGTCTGGAGATACGCAGTATTTT
TRBJ1-4 TRBV7-3 - - CASSRDANEKLFF TGTGCCAGCAGCCGCGACGCTAATGAAAAACTGTTTTTT
TRBJ2-3 TRBV7-2 - - CASSLYGGYTDTQYF TGTGCCAGCAGCTTATATGGGGGGTACACAGATACGCAGTATTTT
TRBJ1-6 TRBV7-2 - - CASSETRPPLHF TGTGCCAGCAGCGAGACGCGGCCACCCCTCCACTTT
TRBJ2-7 TRBV14 - TRBD2 CASSLGLAVSEQYF TGTGCCAGCAGCCTTGGACTAGCCGTCTCCGAGCAGTACTTC
TRBJ2-1 TRBV6-5 - TRBD2 CASSYSSGRANEQFF TGTGCCAGCAGTTACTCTAGCGGGAGGGCCAATGAGCAGTTCTTC
TRBJ1-1 TRBV6-5 - TRBD1 CASGRDRDGTEAFF TGTGCCAGCGGCCGGGACAGGGATGGAACTGAAGCTTTCTTT
TRBJ2-3 TRBV28 - - CASSLVTRGTQYF TGTGCCAGCAGTTTGGTCACCAGGGGTACGCAGTATTTT
TRBJ1-1 TRBV9 - - CASSVGVTDTEAFF TGTGCCAGCAGCGTGGGGGTTACGGACACTGAAGCTTTCTTT
TRBJ2-7 TRBV6-1 - - CASNLRGGYEQYF TGTGCCAGCAACCTCAGGGGAGGTTACGAGCAGTACTTC
TRBJ2-1 TRBV27 - - CASSWTGARASGIRYNEQFF TGTGCCAGCAGTTGGACAGGGGCCAGGGCTAGCGGGATTCGGTACAATGAGCAGTTCTTC
TRBJ1-1 TRBV28 - TRBD1 CASSPYRGKNTEAFF TGTGCCAGCAGTCCTTACAGGGGGAAGAACACTGAAGCTTTCTTT
TRBJ1-1 TRBV18 - TRBD1 CASSPSGQGGNTEAFF TGTGCCAGCTCACCTTCCGGACAGGGCGGGAACACTGAAGCTTTCTTT
TRBJ2-1 TRBV10-1 - TRBD2 CASSQGTSRRNEQFF TGCGCCAGCAGCCAAGGGACTAGTCGGCGCAATGAGCAGTTCTTC
TRBJ2-5 TRBV11-3 - - CASSLEETETQYF TGTGCCAGCAGCTTAGAAGAGACGGAGACCCAGTACTTC
TRBJ2-1 TRBV4-1 - TRBD1 CASSQLGTGFYNEQFF TGCGCCAGCAGCCAACTCGGGACAGGGTTCTACAATGAGCAGTTCTTC
TRBJ2-1 TRBV7-2 - TRBD2 CASRRPGLATNEQFF TGTGCCAGCAGACGCCCGGGACTAGCGACCAATGAGCAGTTCTTC
TRBJ1-4 TRBV27 - - CASSQRNEKLFF TGTGCCAGCAGCCAACGGAATGAAAAACTGTTTTTT